This entry describes one TCR beta chain. The data originate from a study of graft-versus-host responses after intestinal transplantation. Study-level points and caveats: Circulating GvH clones peaking coincided with falling HvG clones soon after transplant.

CFSE-labeled responder cells (approximately 200,000) were plated with approximately 200,000 irradiated, violet-dye-labeled stimulator cells. Method: immunoSEQ multiplex PCR; TCRdb's copy keeps in-frame clones and lacks some. The sample shows about 2,200 clones, 25% to 30% of them seen only once. The CDR3 runs 14 residues. Germline values: CDR1 SGHNT, CDR2 YYREEE (reference sequence). V lost 2 bases to trimming and J lost 2 bases; unmatched junction nucleotides: 3. The chain is built from TRBV5-4 and TRBJ2-7; 8 nucleotides agree with TRBD2. The specimen was alloreactive CD8+ T cells from a mixed lymphocyte reaction culture, collected before transplantation. Specified subset: CFSE-low proliferating T cells sorted from roughly six-day pre-transplant mixed lymphocyte reaction (GvH or HvG direction). This sequence originates from a human patient who was an organ donor for intestinal transplantation. CDR3 in amino acids: CASSFGRGAYEQYF. DNA of the CDR3: TGTGCCAGCAGCTTCGGGCGGGGGGCCTACGAGCAGTACTTC.